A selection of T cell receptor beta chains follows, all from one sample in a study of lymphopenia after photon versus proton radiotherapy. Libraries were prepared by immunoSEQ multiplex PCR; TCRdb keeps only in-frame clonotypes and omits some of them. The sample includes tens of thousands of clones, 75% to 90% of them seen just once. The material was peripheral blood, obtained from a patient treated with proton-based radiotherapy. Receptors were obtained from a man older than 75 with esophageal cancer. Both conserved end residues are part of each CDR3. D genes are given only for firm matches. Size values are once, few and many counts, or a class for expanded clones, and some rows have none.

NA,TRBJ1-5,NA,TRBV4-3,CASSQGRAQPQHF,TGCGCCAGCAGCCAAGGGCGGGCGCAGCCCCAGCATTTT
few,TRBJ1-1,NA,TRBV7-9,CASSLMAAGNTEAFF,TGTGCCAGCAGCTTAATGGCCGCTGGAAACACTGAAGCTTTCTTT
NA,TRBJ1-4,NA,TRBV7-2,CASSLSVGNNEKLFF,TGTGCCAGCAGCTTAAGTGTAGGGAATAATGAAAAACTGTTTTTT
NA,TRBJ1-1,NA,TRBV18,CASSPPVRGTKRAFF,TGTGCCAGCTCACCACCAGTTCGAGGGACAAAGCGCGCTTTCTTT
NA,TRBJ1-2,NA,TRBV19,CASGTKGGYTF,TGTGCCAGCGGGACTAAGGGCGGCTACACCTTC
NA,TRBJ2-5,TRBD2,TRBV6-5,CASREHRGGGETQYF,TGTGCCAGCAGGGAACACCGGGGGGGCGGGGAGACCCAGTACTTC
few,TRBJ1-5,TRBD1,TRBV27,CASSLWQGDQPQHF,TGTGCCAGCAGTTTATGGCAGGGGGATCAGCCCCAGCATTTT
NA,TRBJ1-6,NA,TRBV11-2,CASSRERISPLHF,TGTGCCAGCAGCCGCGAAAGGATTTCACCCCTCCACTTT
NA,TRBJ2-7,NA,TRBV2,CASSATPGLNYEQYF,TGTGCCAGCAGTGCTACGCCAGGGTTAAACTACGAGCAGTACTTC
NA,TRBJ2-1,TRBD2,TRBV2,CASRELAGENNEQFF,TGTGCCAGCAGGGAACTAGCGGGAGAAAACAATGAGCAGTTCTTC
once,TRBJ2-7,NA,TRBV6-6,CASRKQGQTYEQYF,TGTGCCAGCAGAAAACAGGGTCAAACCTACGAGCAGTACTTC